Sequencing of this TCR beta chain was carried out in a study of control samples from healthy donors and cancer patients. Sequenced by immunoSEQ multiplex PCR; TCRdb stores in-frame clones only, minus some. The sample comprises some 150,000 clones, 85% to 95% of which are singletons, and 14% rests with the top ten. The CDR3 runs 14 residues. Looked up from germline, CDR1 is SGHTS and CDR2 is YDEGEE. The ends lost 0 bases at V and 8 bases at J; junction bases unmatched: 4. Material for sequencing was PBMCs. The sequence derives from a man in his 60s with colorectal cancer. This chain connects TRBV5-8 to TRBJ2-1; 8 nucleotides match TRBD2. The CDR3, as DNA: TGTGCCAGCAGCTTGGAAGGACTAGCCTATGAGCAGTTCTTC. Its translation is CASSLEGLAYEQFF.